This entry concerns a single T cell receptor (beta chain). This entry belongs to a study of T cells in Graves' hyperthyroidism and ophthalmopathy. The CDR3 has 14 residues. Germline V gene data show CDR1 as SGHNT and CDR2 as YYREEE (reference sequence). Trimming took 3 bases from V and 5 from J; bases not matched to a gene: 3. Amplification of TCR beta CDR3 regions used RNA as the template. The primer set for the first-round RT-PCR of the TCR CDR3 was HTBI. MiXCR was run by TCRdb on the multiplex PCR reads, yielding one entry per CDR3 protein. This sample has around 520,000 distinct CDR3 sequences, with roughly 15% found just once.

The sequencing sample was made of blood. The chain combines TRBV5-4 with TRBJ1-4; TRBD1 aligns across 8 bases. The sequence derives from a woman in her 40s with Graves' hyperthyroidism. DNA for the CDR3: TGTGCCAGCAGCTCGCGGACAGGGAATGAAAAACTGTTTTTT. Amino acid sequence: CASSSRTGNEKLFF.